The next 18 T cell receptor beta chains were all read from a single sample in a study of cytomegalovirus exposure and HLA in healthy donors. TCRdb's table, derived via immunoSEQ multiplex PCR, lists solely in-frame clones and lacks some. The sample holds approximately 59,000 clones, more than 85% seen once. Input material: PBMCs. All receptors derive from a man aged 18 to 29 in good health and CMV-seropositive.

The chain uses TRBV5-1 and TRBJ2-6, with D maybe TRBD1 (5 bases). Germline V gene data show CDR1 as SGHRS and CDR2 as YFSETQ. This CDR3 is built from 22 residues. Between the trimmed V and J ends, which lost 1 base and 1 base, there was a span of 27 bases. The CDR3 spells CASSLFFSIDSPRSSGANVLTF. The CDR3, as DNA: TGCGCCAGCAGCTTGTTTTTTTCCATCGACAGCCCGAGATCTTCTGGGGCCAACGTCCTGACTTTC.

The chain employs TRBV7-3 and TRBJ2-2; 10 bases match TRBD2. The CDR3 covers 18 residues. V gave up 0 bases and J gave up 7 bases; unmatched junction bases: 11. Germline CDR1 and CDR2: SGHTA and FQGTGA. This CDR3 is CASSLTGSGRAKDGELFF. In DNA form, the CDR3 reads TGTGCCAGCAGCTTAACGGGCAGCGGGAGGGCCAAGGACGGGGAGCTGTTTTTT.

This clone came up once. V gene TRBV18 combines with J gene TRBJ2-5; D is perhaps TRBD1 (5 bases). Germline V gene lookup returns CDR1 KGHSH and CDR2 LQKENI. The CDR3 sequence is 14 residues long. The V end was cut by 3 bases, the J end by 0 bases, with 8 bases between. The CDR3 is CASSPGQYQETQYF. CDR3 in DNA: TGTGCCAGCTCACCGGGGCAGTACCAAGAGACCCAGTACTTC.

This clone was seen repeatedly, ten times or more. CDR3 amino acids: CASKATGINTEAFF. DNA for the CDR3: TGTGCCAGTAAGGCCACAGGGATTAACACTGAAGCTTTCTTT. The rearrangement links TRBV19 to TRBJ1-1; D is possibly TRBD1 (6 bases). Between the trimmed V and J ends, which lost 7 bases and 2 bases, there was a span of 14 bases. The CDR3 runs 14 residues. CDR1 and CDR2 from the germline V gene are LNHDA and SQIVND (reference sequence). Drawing the rest from reference TRBV19 and TRBJ1-1, the complete variable domain is DGGITQSPKYLFRKEGQNVTLSCEQNLNHDAMYWYRQDPGQGLRLIYYSQIVNDFQKGDIAEGYSVSREKKESFPLTVTSAQKNPTAFYLCASKATGINTEAFFGQGTRLTVV.

The chain carries TRBV9 and TRBJ1-5, with D unresolved. This CDR3 comprises 15 residues. V was clipped by 2 bases and J by 2 bases, with 11 bases between them. The V gene's germline CDR1 is SGDLS and CDR2 YYNGEE. CDR3 sequence (DNA): TGTGCCAGCAGCGTCGGAGTGGGTGGCAATCAGCCCCAGCATTTT. It translates to CASSVGVGGNQPQHF.

The CDR3 reads CASSPQDRAYGYTF. In DNA, the CDR3 is TGTGCCAGCAGCCCCCAAGACAGAGCCTATGGCTACACCTTC. This chain uses TRBV28 with TRBJ1-2; the D gene is possibly TRBD1 (5 bases). The V and J ends lost 6 bases and 4 bases respectively, with 15 bases between them. This CDR3 comprises 14 residues. Germline V CDR1 and CDR2: MDHEN, SYDVKM.

This clone was recorded once. This chain uses TRBV7-2 with TRBJ2-7, with 7 bases lining up with TRBD1. The CDR3 has 15 residues. The trim removed 4 bases at V and 2 bases at J, leaving 8 bases unmatched. The V gene's germline CDR1 is SGHTA and CDR2 FQGNSA. This chain's CDR3 is CASSSRTGTAYEQYF. The CDR3 DNA reads TGTGCCAGCAGCTCCCGAACCGGGACAGCCTACGAGCAGTACTTC.

The gene calls are TRBV27 and TRBJ1-1, with D perhaps matching TRBD1 (5 bases). The CDR3 contains 14 residues. Germline CDR1 reads MNHEY; CDR2 reads SMNVEV (reference sequence). The V gene lost 8 bases and the J gene lost 1 base, with 14 bases spanning the gap. The CDR3 nucleotides read TGTGCCAGCGCCTCTTGGGGCTCGAACACTGAAGCTTTCTTT. The encoded protein is CASASWGSNTEAFF.

The V gene is TRBV9, the J gene TRBJ2-2; TRBD1 matches 7 bases. Per the germline V gene, CDR1 is SGDLS and CDR2 is YYNGEE. The CDR3 has 15 residues. V gave up 3 bases and J gave up 5 bases; unmatched junction bases: 7. DNA for the CDR3: TGTGCCAGCAGCGCCGGGACAGCTACGACCGGGGAGCTGTTTTTT. Its translation is CASSAGTATTGELFF.

The rearrangement uses TRBV11-2 and TRBJ2-1; 11 positions agree with TRBD1. This CDR3 has 16 amino acids. The V gene end was trimmed by 5 bases and the J gene end by 8 bases; junction bases not matched to a gene: 11. The germline gives CDR1 SGHAT, CDR2 FQNNGV. This CDR3 reads CASSPSGTGGLYEQFF. DNA of the CDR3: TGTGCCAGCAGCCCCTCCGGGACAGGGGGATTATATGAGCAGTTCTTC.

On this clone: Compared with germline, one end of the junction differs, possibly owing to a read error. The chain uses TRBV28 and TRBJ2-7; D call uncertain. The CDR3 covers 12 residues. The germline V gene encodes CDR1 MDHEN and CDR2 SYDVKM. CDR3 loop: CASSFSSFEQYF. The CDR3, as DNA: TGTGCCAGCAGTTTCTCCTCCTTCGAGCAGTACTTC. Full variable domain (outside the CDR3, taken from reference TRBV28 and TRBJ2-7): DVKVTQSSRYLVKRTGEKVFLECVQDMDHENMFWYRQDPGLGLRLIYFSYDVKMKEKGDIPEGYSVSREKKERFSLILESASTNQTSMYLCASSFSSFEQYFGPGTRLTVT.

This chain uses TRBV15 with TRBJ1-3; D gene ambiguous. Germline assignment: CDR1 LNHNV and CDR2 YYDKDF (reference sequence). The CDR3 totals 12 residues. V lost 5 bases and J lost 8, with 10 bases in between. CDR3 sequence (DNA): TGTGCCACCAGCCGCGAGTCGGACACCATATATTTT. Translating it yields CATSRESDTIYF.

The chain carries TRBV6-5 and TRBJ1-2; possibly TRBD1 for D (6 bases). CDR3 length: 14 residues. Germline lookup yields CDR1 MNHEY and CDR2 SVGAGI. The V gene lost 2 bases and the J gene lost 5 bases, with 12 bases spanning the gap. Here the CDR3 reads CASSYKGEHYGYTF. In DNA form, the CDR3 reads TGTGCCAGCAGTTACAAGGGGGAACATTATGGCTACACCTTC.

The rearrangement uses TRBV28 and TRBJ2-7; D remains ambiguous. The CDR3 has 15 residues. Trimming removed 5 bases at V and 2 bases at J, with 16 bases between. The germline V gene has CDR1 MDHEN and CDR2 SYDVKM. CDR3 in amino acids: CASSPPLIPAYEQYF. CDR3 DNA: TGTGCCAGCAGTCCTCCGTTAATCCCAGCCTACGAGCAGTACTTC. The full variable domain, with the rest looked up from reference TRBV28 and TRBJ2-7, is DVKVTQSSRYLVKRTGEKVFLECVQDMDHENMFWYRQDPGLGLRLIYFSYDVKMKEKGDIPEGYSVSREKKERFSLILESASTNQTSMYLCASSPPLIPAYEQYFGPGTRLTVT.

The J gene is TRBJ2-2, the V gene TRBV10-1; 8 nucleotides agree with TRBD2. Unmatched junction bases numbered 7, after V lost 0 bases and J lost 4 bases. The CDR3 spans 17 residues. The germline CDR1 and CDR2 sequences are WNHNN and SYGVQD (reference sequence). This CDR3 is CASSESISGMRTGELFF. The DNA for the CDR3 is TGCGCCAGCAGTGAGTCGATTAGCGGGATGCGCACCGGGGAGCTGTTTTTT.

V gene TRBV19 combines with J gene TRBJ1-1, with D possibly matching TRBD1 (6 bases). V dropped 0 bases and J dropped 8 bases, with 13 bases sitting between them. CDR1 and CDR2 (germline): LNHDA, SQIVND (reference sequence). The length of the CDR3 is 14 residues. The chain's CDR3 is CASSIDLTGTEAFF. CDR3 DNA sequence: TGTGCCAGTAGTATAGACCTGACAGGCACAGAAGCTTTCTTT.

The J gene is TRBJ2-7, the V gene TRBV4-1, with 7 bases lining up with TRBD1. The CDR3 consists of 14 residues. CDR1 and CDR2 from the germline V gene are MGHRA and YSYEKL. V lost 0 bases to trimming and J lost 2 bases; unmatched junction nucleotides: 1. The DNA of the CDR3 is TGCGCCAGCAGCCAAGATGGGACAGCCTACGAGCAGTACTTC. This sequence encodes CASSQDGTAYEQYF.

This chain's CDR3 is CASRRVGTDTQYF. The CDR3 bases are TGTGCCAGTAGGCGTGTCGGCACAGATACGCAGTATTTT. This chain links TRBV19 with TRBJ2-3; no clear D gene. Germline V CDR1 and CDR2: LNHDA, SQIVND (reference sequence). This CDR3 is built from 13 residues. Trimming pared 6 bases from V and 1 base from J, leaving 8 bases between.